This TCR beta chain was captured in a study of blood T cell repertoires in COVID-19. Study-wide background: COVID-19 samples, acute and convalescent, were from the United States, Italy and Spain. PBMCs, B-cell-depleted T cells, or T cells provided the cDNA or gDNA that made up the material.

There are 15 residues in the CDR3. Germline CDR1 is LNHDA and CDR2 is SQIVND (reference sequence). The ends were cut back, 8 bases at V and 10 bases at J, with 24 bases in the middle. A single count supports this clone. Other DNA sequences in this sample translate to the same CDR3. Original processing notes: It was from reference gene primer amplification that nucleated cell counts were estimated. Measured with immunoSEQ multiplex PCR; TCRdb has only the in-frame clones, and not every one. The V and J calls and the clone size are those of that table, but D and trimming were determined from the DNA. The repertoire holds around 300,000 clones, with about four fifths as singletons.

V and J are TRBV19 and TRBJ2-1; weak D call: TRBD1 (10 bases). This clonotype originated in a woman aged 45-65 years who had recovered from COVID-19. The specimen was peripheral blood. The CDR3 reads CASCFGTGAGGEQFF. As DNA, the CDR3 is TGTGCCAGTTGTTTTGGGACAGGGGCGGGGGGGGAGCAGTTCTTC.